This T cell receptor (beta chain) was retrieved from a study of T cells in Graves' hyperthyroidism and ophthalmopathy. TCR beta CDR3 regions were amplified from RNA transcripts. A first-round RT-PCR of the TCR CDR3 used the HTBI primer set. TCRdb reprocessed the multiplex PCR reads with MiXCR, giving one entry per CDR3 protein. The sample holds almost 600,000 distinct CDR3 sequences, roughly 46% seen once. Germline lookup yields CDR1 SGHDN and CDR2 FVKESK. Trimming pared 1 base from V and 3 bases from J, leaving 16 bases between. The CDR3 covers 16 residues. The chain uses TRBV14 and TRBJ2-7; D is unresolved. The clonotype was recovered from a woman aged 18 to 35 with Graves' hyperthyroidism. Input material: peripheral blood or thyroid tissue (not recorded which). The CDR3 nucleotides are TGTGCCAGCAGCCAAGGGCAGATGGGTAGCTACTACGAGCAGTACTTC. As protein: CASSQGQMGSYYEQYF.